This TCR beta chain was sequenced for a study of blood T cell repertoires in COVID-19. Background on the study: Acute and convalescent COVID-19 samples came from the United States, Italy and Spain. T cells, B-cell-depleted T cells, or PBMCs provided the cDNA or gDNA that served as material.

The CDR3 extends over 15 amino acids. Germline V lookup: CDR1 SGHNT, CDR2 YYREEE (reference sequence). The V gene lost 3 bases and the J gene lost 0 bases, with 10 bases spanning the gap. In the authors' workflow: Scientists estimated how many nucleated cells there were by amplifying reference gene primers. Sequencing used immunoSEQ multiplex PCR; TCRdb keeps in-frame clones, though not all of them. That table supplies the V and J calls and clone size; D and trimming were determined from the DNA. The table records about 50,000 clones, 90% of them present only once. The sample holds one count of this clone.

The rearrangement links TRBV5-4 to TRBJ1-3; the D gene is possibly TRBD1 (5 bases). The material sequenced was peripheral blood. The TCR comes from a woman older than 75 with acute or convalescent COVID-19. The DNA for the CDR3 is TGTGCCAGCAGCTACCTCGGGGGCTCTGGAAACACCATATATTTT. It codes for CASSYLGGSGNTIYF.